The 17 T cell receptor beta chains given below trace back to one sample, sequenced in a study of human T cells and chemical hapten exposure. Specified time point: patch test 1, 2 weeks after DPC sensitization. The treatment was: therapeutic diphenylcyclopropenone sensitization with weekly scalp DPC. MiXCR, run by TCRdb on the RACE reads, gives a single entry per CDR3 protein. The sample yields more than 65,000 distinct CDR3 sequences, 9% to 12% seen once. The sequences come from whole blood, collected in connection with sensitization to the hapten diphenylcyclopropenone (DPC). These receptors were obtained from a woman in her forties or fifties with alopecia areata. Some clones in this sample may be carry-over from other donors' samples.

This clonotype has at least ten counts. The chain has TRBV7-3 and TRBJ2-2, with TRBD2 matching 10 bases. The CDR3 covers 17 residues. The germline V gene has CDR1 SGHTA and CDR2 FQGTGA. V was clipped by 0 bases and J by 3 bases; unmatched bases: 4. CDR3 residues: CASSLTGAGGDTGELFF. The CDR3 DNA sequence: TGTGCCAGCAGCTTAACGGGAGCGGGAGGGGACACCGGGGAGCTGTTTTTT.

This clonotype was seen at least ten times. The CDR3 spells CASSLPGGNEQYF. The CDR3 region has the DNA TGTGCCAGCAGCCTCCCAGGGGGGAACGAGCAGTACTTC. The J gene is TRBJ2-7, the V gene TRBV5-5, with a possible D match to TRBD1 (7 bases). V lost 4 bases to trimming and J lost 5 bases, with 13 bases between them. The CDR3 length is 13 residues. Germline CDR1 SGHKS, CDR2 YYEKEE (reference sequence).

This clonotype was observed a few times. This chain links TRBV7-6 with TRBJ2-3; 9 nucleotides align to TRBD1. V shed 5 bases and J 8 bases; nucleotides not matched to a gene: 11. The germline V gene has CDR1 SGHVS and CDR2 FNYEAQ. The CDR3 extends over 15 amino acids. This CDR3 reads CASSQGGTGSGTQYF. CDR3 DNA: TGTGCCAGCAGCCAAGGGGGGACAGGGAGCGGTACGCAGTATTTT.

This clonotype was detected ten times or more. The genes are TRBV28 and TRBJ2-1; 8 bases line up with TRBD2. Germline lookup yields CDR1 MDHEN and CDR2 SYDVKM. Losses at the gene ends were 7 bases for V and 1 base for J; bases not matched to a gene: 6. The CDR3 length is 15 residues. CDR3 loop: CASNPAGESYNEQFF. The CDR3 DNA follows: TGTGCCAGCAACCCAGCGGGAGAGTCCTACAATGAGCAGTTCTTC.

This clonotype has a handful of counts. Germline and junction disagree at one end, which may indicate a read error. This sequence joins TRBV29-1 and TRBJ2-1; 9 bases line up with TRBD2. Germline lookup yields CDR1 SQVTM and CDR2 ANQGSEA. This CDR3 has 15 residues. DNA for the CDR3: TGTGGGGCAGCGCTAGCGGGAAAAACCTACAATGAGCAGTTCTTC. Protein sequence: CGAALAGKTYNEQFF.

This clonotype was seen only a few times. V and J are TRBV12-3 or TRBV12-4 and TRBJ2-1; tentatively, D is TRBD1 or TRBD2 (5 bases each). CDR3 size: 13 residues. V gave up 6 bases and J gave up 5 bases, with 11 bases separating them. The CDR3: CASSPGTDNEQFF. Written as DNA, the CDR3 is TGTGCCAGCAGCCCCGGGACGGACAATGAGCAGTTCTTC.

The chain is built from TRBV18 and TRBJ1-4; possibly TRBD1 for D (6 bases). Trimming left V 4 bases short and J 4 bases short, with 16 bases between. CDR1 KGHSH and CDR2 LQKENI come from the germline V gene. CDR3 length: 16 amino acids. The chain's CDR3 is CASSLGPGQLNEKLFF. As DNA, the CDR3 is TGTGCCAGCTCACTCGGTCCAGGACAGCTTAATGAAAAACTGTTTTTT.

The CDR3 DNA sequence: TGCAGTGCTAGCGGGACAGCAAATCAGCCCCAGCATTTT. This sequence encodes CSASGTANQPQHF. The rearrangement uses TRBV20-1 and TRBJ1-5; 7 bases align to TRBD1. V was pared by 3 bases and J by 4 bases, with 3 bases of the junction left unmatched. Germline V gene lookup returns CDR1 DFQATT and CDR2 SNEGSKA (reference sequence). This CDR3 comprises 13 residues.

This clonotype was found many times. The J gene is TRBJ2-3, the V gene TRBV3-1; 9 nucleotides align to TRBD2. The CDR3 is 15 residues long. The germline V gene has CDR1 LGHDT and CDR2 YNNKEL (reference sequence). Trimming removed 1 base from V and 4 bases from J; junction bases left unmatched: 3. The CDR3 reads CASSQVSGSADTQYF. The CDR3 DNA is TGTGCCAGCAGCCAAGTTAGCGGGAGTGCAGATACGCAGTATTTT.

The chain has TRBV18 and TRBJ2-5; TRBD2 might be the D (6 bases). The CDR3 has 16 amino acids. Germline V gene data show CDR1 as KGHSH and CDR2 as LQKENI. Trimming shortened V by 3 bases and J by 2 bases, and 16 bases separated the two germline ends. CDR3 nucleotides: TGTGCCAGCTCACCCCGGGACTTATGGGGGCAAGAGACCCAGTACTTC. It specifies CASSPRDLWGQETQYF.

There are many counts of this clonotype. The chain recombines TRBV12-3 or TRBV12-4 with TRBJ1-5; 10 bases are shared with TRBD1. The CDR3 consists of 14 residues. Trimming removed 5 bases from V and 4 bases from J; junction bases left unmatched: 2. CDR3 nucleotides: TGTGCCAGCAGTCGGACAGGGGGGAATCAGCCCCAGCATTTT. Amino acid sequence: CASSRTGGNQPQHF.

The V call is TRBV7-9, the J call TRBJ1-1, with 9 bases aligning to TRBD1. Trimming at V came to 5 bases and at J to 4 bases, leaving 8 bases not matched to a gene. Looked up from germline, CDR1 is SEHNR and CDR2 is FQNEAQ (reference sequence). The CDR3 is 15 amino acids. The CDR3 here is CASSPQQGAGTEAFF. The CDR3 nucleotides are TGTGCCAGCAGCCCCCAACAGGGGGCAGGCACTGAAGCTTTCTTT. The entire variable domain, with the rest obtained from reference TRBV7-9 and TRBJ1-1, is as follows: DTGVSQNPRHKITKRGQNVTFRCDPISEHNRLYWYRQTLGQGPEFLTYFQNEAQLEKSRLLSDRFSAERPKGSFSTLEIQRTEQGDSAMYLCASSPQQGAGTEAFFGQGTRLTVV.

The genes are TRBV20-1 and TRBJ2-1; a weak D match, TRBD2 (6 bases). Germline CDR1 DFQATT, CDR2 SNEGSKA (reference sequence). This CDR3 is built from 10 residues. The V and J ends lost 5 bases and 10 bases respectively, with 9 bases between them. In DNA form, the CDR3 reads TGCAGTGCTGTAGCGGTAGAGCAGTTCTTC. Residues: CSAVAVEQFF.

This clonotype has more than one count but fewer than ten. The V and J genes are TRBV7-9 and TRBJ2-3, with D unresolved. Trimming removed 5 bases at V and 2 bases at J, with 17 bases between. Germline CDR1 SEHNR, CDR2 FQNEAQ (reference sequence). The length of the CDR3 is 16 residues. In DNA, the CDR3 is TGTGCCAGCAGCCGGTTGGGGTGGACGGTCACAGATACGCAGTATTTT. It yields the protein CASSRLGWTVTDTQYF.

J is TRBJ2-7 and V is TRBV20-1; 12 nucleotides match TRBD2. Germline V lookup: CDR1 DFQATT, CDR2 SNEGSKA (reference sequence). Trimming removed 5 bases from V and 10 bases from J; junction bases left unmatched: 18. The CDR3 contains 16 residues. The CDR3, as DNA: TGCAGTGCTTGGGACCCTCTAGCGGGAGGGCCAGTAGAACAGTACTTC. This encodes CSAWDPLAGGPVEQYF.

This clonotype was picked up many times. V usage is TRBV7-8 and J usage is TRBJ2-1; a possible D gene is TRBD1 (5 bases). V lost 4 bases, J lost 7 bases, and 8 bases lay in between. The CDR3 runs 12 residues. Germline CDR1 is SGHVS and CDR2 is FQNEAQ. The CDR3 DNA follows: TGTGCCAGCAGCTCCAGGGATAATGAGCAGTTCTTC. Translation: CASSSRDNEQFF.

This clonotype came up many times. The chain joins TRBV28 to TRBJ1-1; D is uncertain. Trimming left V 4 bases short and J 2 bases short, with 14 bases between. The germline CDR1 and CDR2 sequences are MDHEN and SYDVKM. The CDR3 is 15 amino acids. The CDR3 here is CASSSPGARNTEAFF. The DNA of the CDR3 is TGTGCCAGCAGTTCCCCGGGAGCCCGAAACACTGAAGCTTTCTTT.